This is a list of T cell receptor beta chains from one sample in a study of cytomegalovirus exposure and HLA in healthy donors. Repertoires were generated with immunoSEQ multiplex PCR, while TCRdb's copy carries only in-frame clones and drops some. The sample lists some 130,000 clones, roughly 72% occurring once. Material for sequencing was PBMCs. The receptors were sampled from a male donor in good health and CMV-seronegative. The CDR3 runs from the conserved cysteine through the conserved F or W. The D gene is left open where the match is weak. Where a row states a size, it is once, few, many or the class of an expanded clone; other rows omit it.

J gene	clone size	V gene	D gene	CDR3 protein	CDR3 DNA
TRBJ2-3	once	TRBV29-1	TRBD2	CSVEISGGNTQYF	TGCAGCGTTGAAATTAGCGGGGGAAATACGCAGTATTTT
TRBJ2-1	-	TRBV27	TRBD2	CASSLSRVAGNNEQFF	TGTGCCAGCAGTTTATCGAGGGTAGCGGGAAACAATGAGCAGTTCTTC
TRBJ2-3	-	TRBV4-3	-	CASSQVEGVGPDGTQYF	TGCGCCAGCAGCCAAGTCGAGGGGGTCGGGCCCGACGGTACGCAGTATTTT
TRBJ2-1	few	TRBV5-1	-	CASSLDWTRRDDNEQFF	TGCGCCAGCAGCTTGGATTGGACAAGGAGGGATGACAATGAGCAGTTCTTC
TRBJ2-5	-	TRBV27	-	CASSWVQGETQYF	TGTGCCAGCAGTTGGGTTCAGGGGGAGACCCAGTACTTC
TRBJ2-7	-	TRBV18	-	CASSLSRETYEQYF	TGTGCCAGCTCACTATCCCGGGAGACCTACGAGCAGTACTTC
TRBJ1-4	-	TRBV7-2	-	CASSWGGTVSNEKLFF	TGTGCCAGCAGCTGGGGCGGTACAGTTTCTAATGAAAAACTGTTTTTT
TRBJ1-2	-	TRBV6-6	TRBD1	CASSPGQGPGYTF	TGTGCCAGCAGCCCGGGACAGGGACCTGGCTACACCTTC
TRBJ1-1	-	TRBV10-2	TRBD1	CASSDRGQTEAFF	TGCGCCAGCAGTGACAGGGGGCAGACTGAAGCTTTCTTT
TRBJ2-1	once	TRBV27	-	CATSPRRGGHNEQFF	TGTGCCACCTCTCCGAGGAGGGGGGGCCACAATGAGCAGTTCTTC
TRBJ2-2	-	TRBV19	-	CASSLGGPRGTGELFF	TGTGCCAGTAGTCTAGGCGGACCGCGGGGAACCGGGGAGCTGTTTTTT
TRBJ2-3	-	TRBV10-3	TRBD2	CAIGAGGFTDTQYF	TGTGCCATCGGTGCGGGGGGGTTCACAGATACGCAGTATTTT
TRBJ2-1	-	TRBV11-3	-	CASSFGGANYNEQFF	TGTGCCAGCAGCTTCGGAGGGGCTAACTACAATGAGCAGTTCTTC
TRBJ2-2	-	TRBV28	TRBD2	CASSLPGLADTGELFF	TGTGCCAGCAGTTTGCCCGGACTAGCGGACACCGGGGAGCTGTTTTTT
TRBJ2-5	-	TRBV6-1	-	CAIFLRDYQETQYF	TGTGCCATCTTCCTCCGGGACTACCAAGAGACCCAGTACTTC
TRBJ1-1	-	TRBV11-2	-	CASSSQGWANTEAFF	TGTGCCAGCAGCTCTCAGGGGTGGGCGAACACTGAAGCTTTCTTT
TRBJ2-7	-	TRBV27	-	CASSADTFPYEQYF	TGTGCCAGCAGTGCGGACACTTTTCCCTACGAGCAGTACTTC
TRBJ2-1	few	TRBV7-8	TRBD2	CASSFTSGGLYNEQFF	TGTGCCAGCAGCTTTACTAGCGGGGGACTCTACAATGAGCAGTTCTTC
TRBJ2-7	once	TRBV5-1	-	CASSLKGQGGEQYF	TGCGCCAGCAGCCTAAAAGGGCAGGGTGGAGAGCAGTACTTC
TRBJ1-5	once	TRBV6-1	TRBD1	CASSVRDRIDSNQPQHF	TGTGCCAGCAGTGTCCGGGACAGAATAGATAGCAATCAGCCCCAGCATTTT
TRBJ1-1	few	TRBV5-6	-	CASSPGGSSFGTEAFF	TGTGCCAGCAGCCCTGGGGGGAGCTCGTTCGGCACTGAAGCTTTCTTT
TRBJ2-4	few	TRBV9	-	CASSANPGNIQYF	TGTGCCAGCAGCGCCAATCCGGGGAACATTCAGTACTTC
TRBJ2-7	-	TRBV5-4	TRBD1	CASSPQGANPYEQYF	TGTGCCAGCAGCCCACAGGGGGCTAACCCCTACGAGCAGTACTTC
TRBJ2-1	medium-sized	TRBV4-2	-	CASSQEGGREQFF	TGTGCCAGCAGCCAAGAGGGAGGCCGGGAGCAGTTCTTC
TRBJ2-7	-	TRBV19	TRBD1	CASSTDRAPYEQYF	TGTGCCAGTAGTACGGACAGGGCCCCCTACGAGCAGTACTTC
TRBJ2-1	-	TRBV5-1	-	CASSFGVGGYNEQFF	TGCGCCAGCAGCTTCGGGGTGGGGGGCTACAATGAGCAGTTCTTC
TRBJ2-7	-	TRBV6-1	TRBD1	CASCLQGSFSYEQYF	TGTGCCAGCTGTTTACAGGGGTCGTTCTCCTACGAGCAGTACTTC
TRBJ2-1	-	TRBV28	-	CASSPTASHEQFF	TGTGCCAGCAGTCCGACAGCTTCCCATGAGCAGTTCTTC
TRBJ2-7	-	TRBV6-1	-	CASNGENYEQYF	TGTGCCAGCAATGGGGAGAACTACGAGCAGTACTTC
TRBJ2-7	-	TRBV27	-	CASSYSTGEESYEQYF	TGTGCCAGCAGTTATTCAACAGGGGAGGAATCCTACGAGCAGTACTTC
TRBJ2-3	-	TRBV10-3	-	CAISPGRTDTQYF	TGTGCCATCAGTCCCGGGAGAACAGATACGCAGTATTTT
TRBJ1-5	once	TRBV28	-	CASSLGTLNQPQHF	TGTGCCAGCAGTTTAGGGACACTCAATCAGCCCCAGCATTTT
TRBJ1-5	-	TRBV28	TRBD1	CASRDRARNQPQHF	TGTGCCAGCAGGGACAGGGCGCGCAATCAGCCCCAGCATTTT
TRBJ1-1	-	TRBV14	-	CASSQVLGDTEAFF	TGTGCCAGCAGCCAAGTCCTAGGGGACACTGAAGCTTTCTTT
TRBJ2-7	-	TRBV7-7	-	CASSVGESGYEQYF	TGTGCTAGCAGCGTGGGTGAATCAGGCTACGAGCAGTACTTC
TRBJ2-1	-	TRBV7-9	TRBD2	CASSYLTGGPNEQFF	TGTGCCAGCAGCTATTTAACGGGGGGGCCTAATGAGCAGTTCTTC
TRBJ2-1	-	TRBV15	TRBD1	CATSRARDRSYNEQFF	TGTGCCACCAGCAGAGCCCGGGACAGGTCCTACAATGAGCAGTTCTTC
TRBJ1-2	-	TRBV5-4	-	CASRGQNYGYTF	TGTGCCAGCAGGGGGCAAAACTATGGCTACACCTTC
TRBJ2-7	-	TRBV7-9	TRBD2	CASSSEGLAGARSYEQYF	TGTGCCAGCAGCTCCGAGGGACTAGCGGGGGCCCGCTCCTACGAGCAGTACTTC
TRBJ2-2	-	TRBV6-5	-	CASSLERGQTGELFF	TGTGCCAGCAGCCTCGAGCGGGGACAAACCGGGGAGCTGTTTTTT